The next 26 T cell receptor beta chains were all read from a single sample in a study of cytomegalovirus exposure and HLA in healthy donors. PCR amplification relied on 60 Vbeta primers (plus 13 Jbeta primers). Generated by immunoSEQ multiplex PCR, the TCRdb table keeps only in-frame clones and is missing some. The sample shows approximately 170,000 clones, just over 75% of them seen only once. The source material was PBMCs. The receptor set was obtained from a middle-aged man in good health and CMV-seronegative.

As to this clone: One junction end does not reproduce the germline sequence, and a read error may be involved. This chain joins TRBV7-3 and TRBJ2-5, with TRBD1 identical over 9 bases. This CDR3 comprises 15 residues. The germline gives CDR1 SGHTA, CDR2 FQGTGA. CDR3 DNA sequence: TGTGCCATCAGCCGCACGGGACAGGGTGTAGAGACCCAGTACTTC. Protein: CAISRTGQGVETQYF.

This clone was seen just once. V usage is TRBV2 and J usage is TRBJ1-1; 9 bases agree with TRBD1. CDR3 length: 13 residues. In germline, CDR1 is SNHLY, CDR2 FYNNEI. V shed 9 bases, J shed 3 bases, and the junction held 5 bases outside the gene matches. The DNA for the CDR3 is TGTGCCAGGGGACAGGGAGGGCACACTGAAGCTTTCTTT. Amino acid sequence: CARGQGGHTEAFF.

V gene TRBV2 combines with J gene TRBJ1-4; no firm D call. The CDR3 totals 14 residues. Trimming took 6 bases from V and 0 from J, leaving 8 bases between them. Germline assignment: CDR1 SNHLY and CDR2 FYNNEI. The CDR3 reads CASRKETTNEKLFF. CDR3 in DNA: TGTGCCAGCAGGAAGGAGACAACTAATGAAAAACTGTTTTTT.

With respect to this clone: Relative to the germline gene, one junction end is altered; a read error may explain this. The rearrangement links TRBV4-2 to TRBJ2-4; 7 nucleotides align to TRBD1. This CDR3 is 19 amino acids long. Germline V gene data show CDR1 as LGHNA and CDR2 as YNFKEQ. In DNA form, the CDR3 reads TGTGCCAGCAGCCAAGAGGCTCGACAGGGAAAAACCACCAAAAACAGTCAGTACTTC. This encodes CASSQEARQGKTTKNSQYF.

The rearrangement joins TRBV7-2 to TRBJ1-3, with 10 bases that match TRBD1. CDR1 SGHTA and CDR2 FQGNSA come from the germline V gene. Trimming took 5 bases from V and 8 from J; bases not matched to a gene: 9. This CDR3 is built from 15 residues. This CDR3 is CASSPFGQGGDTIYF. CDR3 in DNA: TGTGCCAGCAGCCCATTTGGACAGGGGGGGGACACCATATATTTT. Full variable domain (remainder filled in from reference TRBV7-2 and TRBJ1-3): GAGVSQSPSNKVTEKGKDVELRCDPISGHTALYWYRQSLGQGLEFLIYFQGNSAPDKSGLPSDRFSAERTGGSVSTLTIQRTQQEDSAVYLCASSPFGQGGDTIYFGEGSWLTVV.

This clone was observed a single time. V usage is TRBV2 and J usage is TRBJ2-7; perhaps TRBD1 as D (6 bases). V lost 3 bases to trimming and J lost 1 base, with 13 bases between them. CDR3 size: 15 residues. CDR1 is SNHLY and CDR2 is FYNNEI in the germline V gene. In DNA, the CDR3 is TGTGCCAGCAGTGAGGGGGCGGCGGAATCCTACGAGCAGTACGTC. Translating it yields CASSEGAAESYEQYV.

This chain links TRBV5-1 with TRBJ2-1; TRBD2 might be the D (6 bases). CDR1 and CDR2 from the germline V gene are SGHRS and YFSETQ. Trimming cost V 3 bases and J 3 bases, with 13 bases left between them. There are 15 residues in the CDR3. The CDR3 loop is CASSSSGFNYNEQFF. The CDR3 DNA reads as TGCGCCAGCAGCTCAAGCGGGTTCAACTACAATGAGCAGTTCTTC.

The chain is built from TRBV28 and TRBJ2-6, with TRBD2 identical over 7 bases. In germline, CDR1 is MDHEN, CDR2 SYDVKM. The junction had 23 bases not matched to a gene; V was cut back by 5 bases and J by 10 bases. This CDR3 contains 19 residues. CDR3: CASSPPRGRADPFLNVLTF. CDR3 nucleotide sequence: TGTGCCAGCAGTCCCCCCCGGGGGAGGGCCGACCCTTTTTTGAACGTCCTGACTTTC.

This clone has only a few counts. At one boundary the junction diverges from the germline segment, which might be a read error. The chain has TRBV7-9 and TRBJ2-1; 7 nucleotides line up with TRBD2. The length of the CDR3 is 12 residues. Looked up from germline, CDR1 is SEHNR and CDR2 is FQNEAQ (reference sequence). The CDR3, as DNA: TGTTCCAGCAGCCCTAGCGGCCTTCATCAGTTCTTC. This sequence encodes CSSSPSGLHQFF.

This chain uses TRBV5-1 with TRBJ2-3; no definite D call. The germline V gene encodes CDR1 SGHRS and CDR2 YFSETQ. V lost 4 bases and J 2 bases, leaving 11 bases between the germline ends. The CDR3 spans 14 residues. For the CDR3, the DNA is TGCGCCAGCAGCCGACTTATCTCCACAGATACGCAGTATTTT. Its protein is CASSRLISTDTQYF.

The V call is TRBV6-5, the J call TRBJ2-1, with 13 bases aligning to TRBD2. CDR1 MNHEY and CDR2 SVGAGI come from the germline V gene. The CDR3 is 15 amino acids. The trim removed 5 bases at V and 8 bases at J, leaving 6 bases unmatched. CDR3 sequence reads: CASSIGLAGDYEQFF. The CDR3 coding sequence is TGTGCCAGCAGTATAGGACTAGCGGGAGATTATGAGCAGTTCTTC.

The chain uses TRBV19 and TRBJ2-7, with a possible D match to TRBD2 (5 bases). Deletions cut 3 bases from V and 6 bases from J, with 15 bases between. This CDR3 is built from 14 residues. Germline CDR1 is LNHDA and CDR2 is SQIVND (reference sequence). The CDR3 region has the DNA TGTGCCAGTAGTATGGTAGGGAGACAAGGCGAGCAGTACTTC. It yields the protein CASSMVGRQGEQYF.

This chain links TRBV9 with TRBJ1-3; no clear D. The V and J ends lost 0 bases and 0 bases respectively, with 7 bases between them. Germline loops: CDR1 SGDLS, CDR2 YYNGEE. The CDR3 has 15 amino acids. CDR3 coding DNA: TGTGCCAGCAGCGTAGGGCAGAACTCTGGAAACACCATATATTTT. Translated: CASSVGQNSGNTIYF.

The chain recombines TRBV28 with TRBJ2-3, with 8 positions matching TRBD2. The CDR3 has 15 residues. Germline V gene lookup returns CDR1 MDHEN and CDR2 SYDVKM. Unmatched junction bases numbered 1, after V lost 1 base and J lost 1 base. The CDR3 protein is CASSLLTSGTDTQYF. In DNA, the CDR3 is TGTGCCAGCAGTTTATTGACTAGCGGCACAGATACGCAGTATTTT.

The chain has TRBV4-1 and TRBJ2-2; TRBD2 is a possible D gene (6 bases). Between the trimmed V and J ends, which lost 4 bases and 1 base, there was a span of 7 bases. The CDR3 is 14 residues long. Germline values: CDR1 MGHRA, CDR2 YSYEKL. The CDR3 here is CASSPGGNTGELFF. For the CDR3, the DNA is TGCGCCAGCAGCCCCGGGGGGAACACCGGGGAGCTGTTTTTT.

The table lists this clone with a few counts. The rearrangement uses TRBV27 and TRBJ2-5; 13 positions agree with TRBD2. The V gene's germline CDR1 is MNHEY and CDR2 SMNVEV (reference sequence). The CDR3 loop spans 16 amino acids. Trimming at V came to 5 bases and at J to 4 bases, leaving 7 bases not matched to a gene. The CDR3 coding sequence is TGTGCCAGCAGTCCTTACGGGACTAGCGGGGCAGAGACCCAGTACTTC. The encoded protein is CASSPYGTSGAETQYF.

The V call is TRBV9, the J call TRBJ1-2; no reliable D call. Germline V CDR1 and CDR2: SGDLS, YYNGEE. Deletions cut 0 bases from V and 8 bases from J, with 8 bases between. The CDR3 has 12 amino acids. CDR3: CASSVGGGGYTF. CDR3 nucleotide sequence: TGTGCCAGCAGCGTAGGGGGAGGCGGCTACACCTTC.

The rearrangement links TRBV18 to TRBJ2-2; 12 bases are shared with TRBD1. This CDR3 has 17 amino acids. J was trimmed by 3 bases and V by 5 bases; bases with no gene match: 7. From germline, CDR1 is KGHSH and CDR2 LQKENI. The CDR3 DNA sequence: TGTGCCAGCTCAAAAGGGACAGGGGGCGCGGACACCGGGGAGCTGTTTTTT. Its protein is CASSKGTGGADTGELFF.

This chain connects TRBV7-2 to TRBJ2-1, with a tentative D call TRBD2 (6 bases). Germline lookup yields CDR1 SGHTA and CDR2 FQGNSA. V was pared by 5 bases and J by 7 bases, with 15 bases between. The CDR3 has 14 residues. CDR3 sequence reads: CASSLDRDLNEQFF. As DNA, the CDR3 is TGTGCCAGCAGCCTCGACCGGGACTTGAATGAGCAGTTCTTC. The full variable domain, completed using reference TRBV7-2 and TRBJ2-1, is GAGVSQSPSNKVTEKGKDVELRCDPISGHTALYWYRQSLGQGLEFLIYFQGNSAPDKSGLPSDRFSAERTGGSVSTLTIQRTQQEDSAVYLCASSLDRDLNEQFFGPGTRLTVL.

This chain uses TRBV6-1 with TRBJ2-7; the D is unclear. With 0 bases removed from V and 3 bases from J, the gap between germline ends came to 9 bases. The CDR3 runs to 14 residues. From germline, CDR1 is MNHNS and CDR2 SASEGT. CDR3 loop: CASSEAYVDYEQYV. The DNA of the CDR3 is TGTGCCAGCAGTGAAGCGTACGTAGACTACGAGCAGTACGTC.

The CDR3 DNA reads TGTGCCAGCAGCTTAGTTCGGGACATTCAGTACTTC. Amino acid sequence: CASSLVRDIQYF. V and J are TRBV11-2 and TRBJ2-4; D is unclear. The ends were cut back, 1 base at V and 8 bases at J, with 6 bases in the middle. Germline V lookup: CDR1 SGHAT, CDR2 FQNNGV. This CDR3 has 12 residues.

Comments on this clone: Other DNA sequences within the sample encode an identical CDR3. The chain combines TRBV5-8 with TRBJ2-2; 10 bases are shared with TRBD2. J lost 0 bases, V lost 3 bases, and 5 bases had no gene match. The CDR3 totals 17 residues. Germline CDR1 and CDR2: SGHTS and YDEGEE. The CDR3 spells CASSSGLAVANTGELFF. For the CDR3, the DNA is TGTGCCAGCAGCTCCGGACTAGCGGTCGCGAACACCGGGGAGCTGTTTTTT.

The chain links TRBV7-2 to TRBJ2-5, with 8 bases lining up with TRBD2. This CDR3 has 15 amino acids. Germline-derived CDR1 and CDR2 are SGHTA and FQGNSA. The junction had 11 bases not matched to a gene; V was cut back by 7 bases and J by 4 bases. The CDR3 DNA is TGTGCCAGCAACCCCCCGGAGCTAGCGGGAGAGACCCAGTACTTC. This codes for CASNPPELAGETQYF.

This chain links TRBV4-1 with TRBJ2-2, with 13 nucleotides matching TRBD2. Looked up from germline, CDR1 is MGHRA and CDR2 is YSYEKL. The ends lost 4 bases at V and 0 bases at J; junction bases unmatched: 2. The CDR3 sequence is 17 residues long. DNA for the CDR3: TGCGCCAGCAGCCCTACTAGCGGGAGGGCGAACACCGGGGAGCTGTTTTTT. As protein: CASSPTSGRANTGELFF.

V and J are TRBV5-1 and TRBJ2-5; D possibly corresponds to TRBD1 (5 bases). V lost 4 bases to trimming and J lost 2 bases, with 15 bases between them. Germline assignment: CDR1 SGHRS and CDR2 YFSETQ. The CDR3 has 15 residues. CDR3 DNA sequence: TGCGCCAGCAGCGCGACCCGACAGAGTCAAGAGACCCAGTACTTC. Its protein is CASSATRQSQETQYF.

V is TRBV7-9 and J is TRBJ2-5, with 13 bases that match TRBD2. Germline V gene data show CDR1 as SEHNR and CDR2 as FQNEAQ (reference sequence). V gave up 0 bases and J gave up 12 bases; unmatched junction bases: 16. The length of the CDR3 is 18 residues. CDR3 region: CASSLAISTGTSGRGEYF. The DNA of the CDR3 is TGTGCCAGCAGCTTAGCCATAAGCACCGGAACTAGCGGGAGGGGAGAGTACTTC.